What follows is one TCR beta chain and its context. No antigen is known for it. Nothing much larger sits one base from this clone, and base qualities are not available. The CDR3 regions of human TCRbeta chains were analyzed by immunosequencing. Concerning the study's data processing: Repertoire TCRs were checked for matches against a reference library of SARS-CoV-2-specific TCRs that had been generated using the MIRA antigen-specificity platform. Breadth meant the fraction of unique TCRs that were SARS-CoV-2-associated, whereas depth meant the fraction of total T cells that were SARS-CoV-2-associated. Using the MIRA data, each spike-specific TCR was assigned both to the spike region to which the TCR was reactive and to a CD4 or CD8 class. Log10-transformed breadth and depth values were compared by one-way ANOVA with Sidak's multiple comparisons tests. Held by TCRdb, this immuneACCESS table contains in-frame sequences only and omits some clones. Under half of the omission traces to an unresolved V gene where checked; the cause of the rest is unknown. D and trimming were read from the DNA, whereas the V and J calls and clone size are those reported in that table. This sample is represented by about 110,000 clones; around nine tenths of them were singletons. The biggest ten clones account for roughly a fifth of the sample.

The time point label, read with the paper, signifies: baseline before first vaccination. Vaccinee samples came from UK trials COV001 and COV002, including a single-blind randomized controlled phase 2/3 trial of AZD1222 (ChAdOx1 nCoV-19) in healthy adults. For TCRbeta chain sequencing, PBMC samples were collected from trial participants at day 0 and at day 28 after the second dose. These data come from a study of T cell responses to AZD1222 COVID-19 vaccine (dated by TCRdb to the early 2020s). The study in broad terms: Because spike-specific TCR depth and breadth did not differ between the two schedules, AZD1222 recipients who got a second dose at roughly 4 weeks were pooled with those who got a second dose at roughly 12 weeks. A total of 230 to 250 trial participants underwent TCR sequencing, of whom 207 received two doses of AZD1222 and some 26 received two doses of the MenACWY control vaccine. Trial participants were enrolled by age into 18-55, 56-69 and 70-plus year subgroups, with about 150, 28 and 57 TCR-sequenced participants respectively. Here is what the overall study found, with its caveats: Conclusions about previously exposed vaccinees are limited because only six or seven AZD1222 recipients were SARS-CoV-2 seropositive at baseline. Because no day 14 peak-response samples were available, repertoires were characterized only after the peak T cell response. Participants were mostly white British and included more females than males, and it was suggested by the authors that clonal diversity may have been underestimated. After two AZD1222 doses, both the breadth and the depth of spike-specific TCRs were significantly higher than at day 0 and than in MenACWY recipients. Nearly half of unique spike-specific TCRs reportedly recognized epitopes outside regions mutated in the B.1.351 and B.1.1.7 variants. The 56-69-year group was small, and its depth increase did not reach significance, likely because of low power. CD4 TCRs associated with the vaccine covered the entire spike protein, and the dominant responses were in regions 160-218 and 743-854.

The germline V gene provides CDR1 MNHEY and CDR2 SVGAGI. The CDR3, cysteine through phenylalanine, is 14 amino acids long. Only CDR3 DNA remains: 42 bases, in frame from the first base. Between the V and J ends, shortened by 5 bases and 4 bases respectively, the junction contains 12 bases. The chain couples TRBV6-5 to TRBJ1-3; the D gene is perhaps TRBD1, on 6 matching bases. The clonotype comes from an adult in good health. Source: peripheral blood, taken on day 0 of AZD1222 vaccination. The sequenced DNA is TGTGCCAGCAGTACCCGGAGGGGGGGAAACACCATATATTTT. Translated, this gives CASSTRRGGNTIYF.